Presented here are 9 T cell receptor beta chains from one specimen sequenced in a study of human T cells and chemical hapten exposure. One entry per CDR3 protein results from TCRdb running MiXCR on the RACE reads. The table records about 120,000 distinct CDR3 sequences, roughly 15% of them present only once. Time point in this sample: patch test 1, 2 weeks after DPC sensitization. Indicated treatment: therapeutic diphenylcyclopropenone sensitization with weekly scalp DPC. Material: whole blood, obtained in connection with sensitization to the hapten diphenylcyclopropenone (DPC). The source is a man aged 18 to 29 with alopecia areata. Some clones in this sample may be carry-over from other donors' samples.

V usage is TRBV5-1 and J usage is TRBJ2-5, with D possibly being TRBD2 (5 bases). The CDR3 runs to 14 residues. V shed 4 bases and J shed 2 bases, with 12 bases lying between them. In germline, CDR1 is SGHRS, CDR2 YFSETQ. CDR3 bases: TGCGCCAGCAGCCTCCCGACGGGACAAGAGACCCAGTACTTC. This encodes CASSLPTGQETQYF.

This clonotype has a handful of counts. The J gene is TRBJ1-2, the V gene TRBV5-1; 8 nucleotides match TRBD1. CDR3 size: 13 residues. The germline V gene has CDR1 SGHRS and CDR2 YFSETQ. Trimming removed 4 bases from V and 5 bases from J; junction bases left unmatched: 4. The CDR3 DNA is TGCGCCAGCAGCCCGACAGGGGAATATGGCTACACCTTC. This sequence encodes CASSPTGEYGYTF.

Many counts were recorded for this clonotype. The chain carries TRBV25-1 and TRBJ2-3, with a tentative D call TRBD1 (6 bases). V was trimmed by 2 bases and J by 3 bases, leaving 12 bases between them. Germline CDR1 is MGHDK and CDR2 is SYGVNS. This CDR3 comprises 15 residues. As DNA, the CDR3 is TGTGCCAGCAGTGAACGCGACAGGATTACAGATACGCAGTATTTT. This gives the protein CASSERDRITDTQYF.

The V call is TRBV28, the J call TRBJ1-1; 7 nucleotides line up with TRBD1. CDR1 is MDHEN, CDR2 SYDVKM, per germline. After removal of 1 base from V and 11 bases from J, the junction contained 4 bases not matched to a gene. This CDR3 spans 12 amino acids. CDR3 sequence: CASSLLTGLAFF. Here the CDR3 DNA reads TGTGCCAGCAGTTTATTGACAGGGCTGGCTTTCTTT.

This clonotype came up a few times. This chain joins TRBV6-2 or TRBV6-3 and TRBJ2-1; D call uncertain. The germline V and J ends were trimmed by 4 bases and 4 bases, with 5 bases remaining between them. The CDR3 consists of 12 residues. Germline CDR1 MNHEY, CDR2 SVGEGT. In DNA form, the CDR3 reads TGTGCCAGCAGTTCCACATACAATGAGCAGTTCTTC. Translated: CASSSTYNEQFF.

The CDR3 DNA reads as TGTGCCAGCAGCGTAGTCTCGGGGGACACTGAAGCTTTCTTT. Residues: CASSVVSGDTEAFF. J is TRBJ1-1 and V is TRBV9; TRBD1 is a possible D gene (5 bases). V shed 0 bases and J shed 3 bases, with 9 bases lying between them. This CDR3 is built from 14 residues. Per the germline V gene, CDR1 is SGDLS and CDR2 is YYNGEE.

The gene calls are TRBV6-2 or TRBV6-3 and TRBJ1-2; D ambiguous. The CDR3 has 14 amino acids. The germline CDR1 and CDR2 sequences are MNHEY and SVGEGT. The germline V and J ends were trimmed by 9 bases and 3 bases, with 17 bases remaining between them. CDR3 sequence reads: CASQKPGHYYGYTF. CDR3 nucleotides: TGTGCCAGTCAGAAACCGGGCCACTACTATGGCTACACCTTC.

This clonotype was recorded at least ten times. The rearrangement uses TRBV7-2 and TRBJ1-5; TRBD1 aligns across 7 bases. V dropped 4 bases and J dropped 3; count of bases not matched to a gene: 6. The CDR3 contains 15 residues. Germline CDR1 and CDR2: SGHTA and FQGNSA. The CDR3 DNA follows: TGTGCCAGCAGCTCCGTGACAGGGAACAATCAGCCCCAGCATTTT. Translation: CASSSVTGNNQPQHF.

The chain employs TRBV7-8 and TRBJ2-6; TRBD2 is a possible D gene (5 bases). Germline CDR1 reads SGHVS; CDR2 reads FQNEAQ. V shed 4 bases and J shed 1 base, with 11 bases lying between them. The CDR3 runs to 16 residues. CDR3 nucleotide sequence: TGTGCCAGCAGCTCGTCGGACTGGTCTGGGGCCAACGTCCTGACTTTC. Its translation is CASSSSDWSGANVLTF.